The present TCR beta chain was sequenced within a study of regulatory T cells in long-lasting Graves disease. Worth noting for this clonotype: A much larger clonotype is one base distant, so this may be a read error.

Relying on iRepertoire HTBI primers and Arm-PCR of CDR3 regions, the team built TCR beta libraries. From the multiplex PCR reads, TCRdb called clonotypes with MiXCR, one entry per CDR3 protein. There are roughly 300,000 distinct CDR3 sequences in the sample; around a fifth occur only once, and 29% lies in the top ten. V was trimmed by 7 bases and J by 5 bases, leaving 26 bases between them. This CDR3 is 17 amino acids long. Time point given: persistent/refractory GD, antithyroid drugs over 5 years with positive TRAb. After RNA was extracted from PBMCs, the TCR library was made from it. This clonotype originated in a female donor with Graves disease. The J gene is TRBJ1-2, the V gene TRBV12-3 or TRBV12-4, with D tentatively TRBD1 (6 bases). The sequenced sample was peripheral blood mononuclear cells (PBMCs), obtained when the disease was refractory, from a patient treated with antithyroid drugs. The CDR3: CASNPFEWEGDRYGYTF. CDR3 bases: TGTGCCAGCAACCCCTTTGAATGGGAGGGGGATAGGTATGGCTACACCTTC.